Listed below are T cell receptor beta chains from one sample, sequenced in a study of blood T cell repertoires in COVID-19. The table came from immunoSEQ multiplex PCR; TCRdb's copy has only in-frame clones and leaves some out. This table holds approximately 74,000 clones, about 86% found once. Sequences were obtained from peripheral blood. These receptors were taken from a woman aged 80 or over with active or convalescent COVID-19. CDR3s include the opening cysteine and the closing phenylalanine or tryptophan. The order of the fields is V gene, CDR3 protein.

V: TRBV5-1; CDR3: CASSLEGRGDTQYF
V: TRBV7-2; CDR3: CASRGGRPQPYEQYF
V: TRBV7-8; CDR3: CASSLGRWGNYGYTF
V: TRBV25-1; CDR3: CASRGQGFTEAFF
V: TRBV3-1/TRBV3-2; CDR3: CASSQGLAGAQETQYF
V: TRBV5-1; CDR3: CASSLRPREGNIQYF
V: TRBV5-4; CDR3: CASSLAGTTSYEQYF
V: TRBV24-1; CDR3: CATSDLHTGELFF
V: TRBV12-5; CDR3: CASGPSGAADTQYF
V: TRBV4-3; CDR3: CASSQDGATPNEQFF
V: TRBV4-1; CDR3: CASRPTGVVEKLFF
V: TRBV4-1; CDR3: CASSQDRGLTGELFF
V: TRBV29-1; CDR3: CSVGTGVGQPQHF
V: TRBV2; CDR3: CASSPQGVRNTEAFF
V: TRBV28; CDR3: CASTTTEYGYTF
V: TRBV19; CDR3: CASSSGGGLTGELFF
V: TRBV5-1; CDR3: CASRSVLAGVADTQYF
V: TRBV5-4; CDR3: CASSLTSGRDQETQYF
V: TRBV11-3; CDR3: CASSPRTSGSGRETQYF
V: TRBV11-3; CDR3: CASSLGGLGGGQETQYF
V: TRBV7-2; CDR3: CASSLASSRSQQYF
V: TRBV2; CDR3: CASSLGLAGGGDEQYF
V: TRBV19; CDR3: CASSMRRQGDTEAFF
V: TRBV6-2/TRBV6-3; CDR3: CASSYEAPANEKLFF
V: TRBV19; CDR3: CASSAGLAGRVGEQFF
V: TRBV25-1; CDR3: CASSYGGRLETQYF
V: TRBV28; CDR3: CASSLSGYEQYF